This is a list of T cell receptor beta chains from one sample in a study of blood T cell repertoires in COVID-19. TCRdb keeps only in-frame clones here, not all; method: immunoSEQ multiplex PCR. This sample has 150,000 to 200,000 clones; approximately 87% occur once, and the top ten carry approximately 3.3%. The sequencing sample was made of peripheral blood. These receptors all stem from a man aged 18 to 30 with active or convalescent COVID-19. The CDR3 runs from the conserved cysteine through the conserved F or W. A D gene is named only where the DNA matches it firmly. Size values are once, few and many counts, or a class for expanded clones, and some rows have none.

D gene	V gene	J gene	clone size	CDR3 DNA	CDR3 protein
NA	TRBV10-3	TRBJ2-3	once	TGTGCCTCCGGCGGTCCAGGGTCCCCCACAGATACGCAGTATTTT	CASGGPGSPTDTQYF
TRBD1	TRBV6-5	TRBJ1-4	NA	TGTGCCACCTCGGGACAGGGGTATGAAAAACTGTTTTTT	CATSGQGYEKLFF
NA	TRBV3-1/TRBV3-2	TRBJ2-1	NA	TGTGCCAGCAGCCGCACTAGCCCCCACTACTCCTACAATGAGCAGTTCTTC	CASSRTSPHYSYNEQFF
TRBD1	TRBV30	TRBJ2-1	NA	TGTGCCTGGAGTGTCTTCCTAACCTCCGGACAGGACAATGAGCAGTTCTTC	CAWSVFLTSGQDNEQFF
TRBD1	TRBV27	TRBJ2-7	NA	TGTGCCAGCAGTTTTGGACAGGCCTTCTACGAGCAGTACTTC	CASSFGQAFYEQYF
NA	TRBV12-3/TRBV12-4	TRBJ1-1	few	TGTGCCAGCAGTTTAAGGAACAGGTTTGAAGCTTTCTTT	CASSLRNRFEAFF
NA	TRBV7-2	TRBJ1-4	NA	TGTGCCAGCAGCTTAGACGGCGGAGGAAATGAAAAACTGTTTTTT	CASSLDGGGNEKLFF
NA	TRBV10-3	TRBJ1-5	NA	TGTGCCATCAGTGAGGGAGGGGAACGGCCCCAGCATTTT	CAISEGGERPQHF
NA	TRBV6-5	TRBJ1-3	NA	TGTGCCGTCAGCCAGTTTCCAGGTAACACCATATATTTT	CAVSQFPGNTIYF
NA	TRBV5-1	TRBJ1-5	once	TGCGCCAGCAGCTTGTTGGGGGACTCTATGCAGCCCCAGCATTTT	CASSLLGDSMQPQHF
TRBD1	TRBV5-1	TRBJ2-7	NA	TGCGCCAGCAGCTTGGATCGACAGGGTCGTTACGAGCAGTACTTC	CASSLDRQGRYEQYF
TRBD2	TRBV2	TRBJ2-1	NA	TGTGCCAGCAGTGTAACGGGGGGATACAATGAGCAGTTCTTC	CASSVTGGYNEQFF
TRBD1	TRBV5-8	TRBJ1-2	NA	TGTGCCAGCAGCTTGGAAGGCGCCCTGTACAGGGGAACTTCCTTC	CASSLEGALYRGTSF
NA	TRBV3-1/TRBV3-2	TRBJ1-5	NA	TGTGCCAGCAGCCCCGACATACGTCAGCCCCAGCATTTT	CASSPDIRQPQHF
TRBD1	TRBV6-5	TRBJ1-4	NA	TGTGCCAGCAGTTACCGAGGGGGCTCTGAAAAACTGTTTTTT	CASSYRGGSEKLFF
NA	TRBV21-1	TRBJ1-2	NA	TGTGCCAGCAGCTTCCCTCGAGGGCAGGGGGCGGGCAGGAGTGGCTACACCTTC	CASSFPRGQGAGRSGYTF
TRBD1	TRBV27	TRBJ1-1	NA	TGTGCCTCAAACAGGGGGCTTGGGGTGAACACTGAAGCTTTCTTT	CASNRGLGVNTEAFF
NA	TRBV7-9	TRBJ2-2	NA	TGTGCCAGCAGCTTTAACCCCGACTATAATAGACGGTCCGGGGAGCTGTTTTTT	CASSFNPDYNRRSGELFF
TRBD2	TRBV27	TRBJ2-7	NA	TGTGCCAGCAATCCTAGCGGAGCCTACGAGCAGTACTTC	CASNPSGAYEQYF
NA	TRBV29-1	TRBJ2-5	NA	TGCAGCGTTGAAACCAGTCCCGCGTACTTC	CSVETSPAYF
NA	TRBV29-1	TRBJ1-2	NA	TGCAGCGTTGAAGATCTTGACTCTCCACCACCTCTTTGGGTCAGTGGCTACACCTTC	CSVEDLDSPPPLWVSGYTF
NA	TRBV2	TRBJ1-5	NA	TGTGCCAGCAGAATCAGGGGTTATCAGCCCCAGCATTTT	CASRIRGYQPQHF
NA	TRBV13	TRBJ1-1	NA	TGTGCCAGCAGCTTAGACCCGACAGGTGGAGGCGACACTGAAGCTTTCTTT	CASSLDPTGGGDTEAFF
NA	TRBV2	TRBJ1-1	NA	TGTGCCAGCAGTGACGGGGGGGAGGCTGAAGCTTTCTTT	CASSDGGEAEAFF
NA	TRBV28	TRBJ1-2	NA	TGTGCCAGCAGTTTAGTCCCAGGGGATGACTATGGCTACACCTTC	CASSLVPGDDYGYTF
TRBD1	TRBV7-6	TRBJ1-3	NA	TGTGCCAGCAGCTTCACAGGGGGTGACTCTGGAAACACCATATATTTT	CASSFTGGDSGNTIYF
NA	TRBV2	TRBJ1-6	NA	TGTGCCAGCTGCCTTTTGGGGGCTGGGCAAAATTCACCCCTCCACTTT	CASCLLGAGQNSPLHF
NA	TRBV3-1/TRBV3-2	TRBJ2-5	once	TGTGCCAGCACTAACGCTGGTGGGGGGCAAGAGACCCAGTACTTC	CASTNAGGGQETQYF
TRBD1	TRBV7-9	TRBJ1-4	NA	TGTGCCAGCAGCGCTGGGACAGGGACAACAACTAATGAAAAACTGTTTTTT	CASSAGTGTTTNEKLFF
NA	TRBV4-3	TRBJ2-3	NA	TGCGCCAGCAGCCAAGATGAGGGCAGCACAGATACGCAGTATTTT	CASSQDEGSTDTQYF
NA	TRBV2	TRBJ1-2	NA	TGTGCCAGCAGTGATCAGGCCAGACCTAACTATGGCTACACCTTC	CASSDQARPNYGYTF
NA	TRBV4-3	TRBJ1-2	many	TGCGCCAGCAGGCGGGACTTCGAGGACTATGGCTACACCTTC	CASRRDFEDYGYTF
NA	TRBV11-3	TRBJ2-3	NA	TGTGCCAGCAGCCTAGGCCGGGTTGCGGCAGATACGCAGTATTTT	CASSLGRVAADTQYF
NA	TRBV3-1/TRBV3-2	TRBJ1-1	NA	TGTGCCAGCAGCCAAGAAGAGGGAACGACCACTGAAGCTTTCTTT	CASSQEEGTTTEAFF
TRBD1	TRBV11-2	TRBJ1-1	NA	TGTGCCAGCAGCTTAGTACAGGGGGGGACCACTGAAGCTTTCTTT	CASSLVQGGTTEAFF
TRBD2	TRBV4-3	TRBJ2-3	NA	TGCGCCAGCGGTAATGGGCTAGCGGGAAGGACAGATACGCAGTATTTT	CASGNGLAGRTDTQYF
NA	TRBV5-1	TRBJ2-7	once	TGCGCCAGCAGCTTAGGTGGCGGGGAAGTCCTATACGAGCAGTACTTC	CASSLGGGEVLYEQYF
NA	TRBV2	TRBJ1-5	NA	TGTGCCAGCAGCGAAGGAGGGACACGCAATCAGCCCCAGCATTTT	CASSEGGTRNQPQHF
TRBD1	TRBV4-3	TRBJ1-6	NA	TGCGCCAGCAGCCAAGGACAGGGTCGCCGTTCACCCCTCCACTTT	CASSQGQGRRSPLHF
TRBD2	TRBV28	TRBJ2-1	NA	TGTGCCAGCAGTTTGTCCCGGGCTTCCTATGGCGGGAGGGCCCCAACTGTCTACAATGAGCAGTTCTTC	CASSLSRASYGGRAPTVYNEQFF
TRBD2	TRBV7-2	TRBJ2-7	NA	TGTGCCAGCAGCAGACAATCCGGGACTAGCGGGATACCCTACGAGCAGTACTTC	CASSRQSGTSGIPYEQYF
TRBD2	TRBV19	TRBJ2-7	NA	TGTGCCAGTAGTATAGATCGGGATAGCGGGAGTCCCTACTCCTACGAGCAGTACTTC	CASSIDRDSGSPYSYEQYF
NA	TRBV27	TRBJ2-7	few	TGTGCCAGCAGTCCCTCCAACACCTTCTCCTACGAGCAGTACTTC	CASSPSNTFSYEQYF
NA	TRBV29-1	TRBJ1-1	few	TGCAGCGTTGAGCGCAAATTGAACACTGAAGCTTTCTTT	CSVERKLNTEAFF
TRBD1	TRBV11-2	TRBJ1-1	NA	TGTGCCAGCAGCAAGGACAGGGTCACTGAAGCTTTCTTT	CASSKDRVTEAFF
NA	TRBV24-1	TRBJ2-1	NA	TGTGCCACCAGCGACTCCCCTACCTACAATGAGCAGTTCTTC	CATSDSPTYNEQFF
NA	TRBV5-6	TRBJ2-3	NA	TGTGCCAGCAGCGTGCGGTCGGTGCTAATTAGCACAGATACGCAGTATTTT	CASSVRSVLISTDTQYF
TRBD2	TRBV9	TRBJ2-2	few	TGTGCCAGCAGCGTAACCAGCGGGAGGACCGGGGAGCTGTTTTTT	CASSVTSGRTGELFF
NA	TRBV6-6	TRBJ1-4	NA	TGTGCTAGCAGCTTTCCGCCGGGTGAAAAACTGTTTTTT	CASSFPPGEKLFF
NA	TRBV5-1	TRBJ2-7	NA	TGCGCCAGCAGCGAACCTGGGGGGAACGAGCAGTACTTC	CASSEPGGNEQYF
TRBD1	TRBV18	TRBJ1-5	NA	TGTGCCAGCTCACCCTGGACAGGCCAGAGCAATCAGCCCCAGCATTTT	CASSPWTGQSNQPQHF
NA	TRBV6-4	TRBJ1-2	NA	TGTGCCAGCAGTGAGACACCCAACTATGGCTACACCTTC	CASSETPNYGYTF
NA	TRBV27	TRBJ1-6	NA	TGTGCCAGCAGAGATGGACATAATAATTCACCCCTCCACTTT	CASRDGHNNSPLHF
NA	TRBV6-4	TRBJ2-2	NA	TGTGCCAGCATGACCCGGGAGAACACCGGGGAGCTGTTTTTT	CASMTRENTGELFF
NA	TRBV5-1	TRBJ2-3	NA	TGCGCCAGCAGCCATAACGCAGCGGCCCTGAACGCAGATACGCAGTATTTT	CASSHNAAALNADTQYF
TRBD1	TRBV4-1	TRBJ2-2	NA	TGCGCCAGCAGCCACTACCCGACAGGGCCCGGGGAGCTGTTTTTT	CASSHYPTGPGELFF
NA	TRBV6-2/TRBV6-3	TRBJ2-2	many	TGTGCCAGCAGTTACTCGAGTGGGGGCGGCGGGGAGCTGTTTTTT	CASSYSSGGGGELFF
TRBD2	TRBV6-2/TRBV6-3	TRBJ2-3	once	TGTGCCAGCAGTTTCCGCCCAGGGACTAGCGGGAGCGTGGATACGCAGTATTTT	CASSFRPGTSGSVDTQYF
TRBD1	TRBV10-3	TRBJ2-3	NA	TGTGCCATCAGGAAAGCACAGGGGGCCGGAGATACGCAGTATTTT	CAIRKAQGAGDTQYF